This T cell receptor (beta chain) is from a study of cytomegalovirus exposure and HLA in healthy donors. The PCR made use of 60 Vbeta and 13 Jbeta primers. The method was immunoSEQ multiplex PCR; TCRdb's version includes in-frame clones alone and lacks a portion of them. Here the sample spans 150,000 to 200,000 clones, about 80% being singletons. The V end lost 4 bases, the J end lost 1 base, and 9 bases lay between the germline ends. The germline V gene has CDR1 SGHRS and CDR2 YFSETQ. This CDR3 comprises 13 residues. The chain employs TRBV5-1 and TRBJ2-7; D is unresolved. The sample was PBMCs. The sequence came from a man aged 50-60 years in good health and CMV-seropositive. For the CDR3, the DNA is TGCGCCAGCAGCCTTGCAGGATCCTACGAGCAGTACTTC. Translation gives CASSLAGSYEQYF.